This T cell receptor beta chain stems from a study of Graves' ophthalmopathy and Graves' hyperthyroidism listed by TCRdb under 2018. The study in broad terms: Peripheral blood was collected at initial diagnosis, before any treatment. TCR beta repertoire signatures were used to distinguish Graves' ophthalmopathy from Graves' hyperthyroidism and to predict progression to ophthalmopathy. In 6 or 7 hyperthyroidism patients, T-cell repertoires of thyroid tissue and blood were compared. To explore V-J signatures that distinguish ophthalmopathy from hyperthyroidism, a discovery set of roughly 98 patients was enrolled, made up of 40 to 45 with ophthalmopathy and some 58 with stable hyperthyroidism. An independent validation cohort was composed of fewer than 20 hyperthyroidism patients and some 16 patients who later progressed from hyperthyroidism to ophthalmopathy. Following sample collection, hyperthyroidism patients were given methimazole at a starting dose of 30 mg daily, and ophthalmopathy patients were given high-dose intravenous methylprednisolone. The 100 discovery patients were randomly split 7:3 into training and test sets. In total, some 130 blood samples were TCR-sequenced: around 42 ophthalmopathy, approximately 80 hyperthyroidism and some 17 hyperthyroidism-to-ophthalmopathy patients. Points the paper makes about the study in general: Sample size was not predetermined statistically, and investigators were not blinded to group allocation. In cross-validation, the 13-signature model distinguished ophthalmopathy from stable hyperthyroidism with 87.88% sensitivity and about 81% specificity, while in the test set the corresponding values were around 79% and 71%. Among expanded thyroid clonotypes with frequency above 0.001, most also showed up in blood, which suggests that blood repertoires may reflect the thyroid immune response. In validation, the model predicted ophthalmopathy progression with nearly 71% sensitivity and roughly 72% specificity; approximately 12 predicted patients were CT-confirmed with GO in a median of about 7.1 months.

Hyperthyroidism was considered stable if no progression to ophthalmopathy occurred within 18 months of follow-up. The hyperthyroidism patients were 18 to 65 years old and newly diagnosed, with a disease duration of less than 2 months. Patients with other autoimmune diseases, uncontrolled infections, pregnancy or lactation were excluded from the study. Diagnosis relied on clinical symptoms, serum thyroxine, TRAb, thyroid ultrasound and orbital computed tomography. Ficoll-Paque density gradient centrifugation was used to isolate PBMCs from 10 ml of fresh peripheral blood. Trizol reagent was used to extract the total RNA, and its quality was then checked on an Agilent 2100 Bioanalyzer. V and J are trimmed by 5 bases and 6 bases, and the gene matches miss 5 bases of the junction. The germline V gene yields SGHTA for CDR1 and FQGNSA for CDR2. From the cysteine up to the phenylalanine, the CDR3 has a length of 14 residues. Solely the CDR3 DNA is kept, with 42 bases framed from the first base.

For repertoire sequencing, the TCR beta CDR3 regions were amplified from RNA transcripts. The first round was an RT-PCR using HTBI primers with the Qiagen OneStep RT-PCR kit, and this first round was followed by a second-round multiplex PCR, then size selection and purification. The libraries underwent paired-end sequencing with 100 bp reads on an Illumina HiSeq2000. As for the authors' bioinformatics: Reads were processed with SOAPnuke, discarding reads with adapters, uncalled bases, mean Phred below 15, or no exact constant-primer or identifier match. High-quality paired reads were merged with COPE v1.2.5. Unique nucleotide sequences were defined as clonotypes and aligned to IMGT TRB V, D and J references using MiTCR v1.1. Only V-J combinations with frequency above 0.0001 were analysed, covering 99.2% of repertoires. For each V-J combination, a TCR clonal expansion and chaos score was defined as the ratio of F50 clonal expansion to chaos observed in the TCRdist matrix. Welch's t-statistics and random forest were used to reduce features to some 13 V-J combinations, which were fed into a naive Bayes classifier. Thyroid-blood repertoire similarity was quantified with the Morisita-Horn index. The public reads were reanalyzed by TCRdb: fastp trimming at Q25, MiXCR alignment, in-frame beta chains only. Each CDR3 protein gets just one entry, which takes the most common genes and DNA from the rows behind it. The V and J calls shown here were made by TCRdb, not taken from the authors' results. A total of hundreds of thousands of distinct CDR3 sequences appear in this sample, around 21% of them only once. The biggest ten clones account for roughly 3% of the sample.

Ten or more counts support this clonotype. Its specific antigen is unknown. Per-base quality was not reported, and no clone a single base away is much larger than it. Sequenced material: peripheral blood. Recombination connected TRBV7-2 to TRBJ2-7, with 12 bases matching TRBD2. The source is a young woman with stable Graves' hyperthyroidism. Donor details come from another sample of the same person, matched by shared clones. This receptor carries the CDR3 CASSPTSGSSEQYF. The DNA sequence is as follows: TGTGCCAGCAGCCCGACTAGCGGGAGTAGCGAGCAGTACTTC. Extended through the reference TRBV7-2 and TRBJ2-7 proteins, this CDR3 yields the full variable domain: GAGVSQSPSNKVTEKGKDVELRCDPISGHTALYWYRQSLGQGLEFLIYFQGNSAPDKSGLPSDRFSAERTGGSVSTLTIQRTQQEDSAVYLCASSPTSGSSEQYFGPGTRLTVT.